Each of the 28 T cell receptor beta chains below was sequenced from the same sample in a study of T-cell memory formation after mild COVID-19. MiXCR, applied by TCRdb to the 5' RACE reads, yields one record per CDR3 protein. This table has roughly 620,000 distinct CDR3 sequences, more than 15% appearing once. The sample comprised PBMCs or a T cell subset sorted from them (not recorded which). The receptors were sampled from an adult woman who had mild COVID-19 (a few samples of this study predate the infection). Cell type and time point are not known.

As regards this clonotype: An end of the junction differs from the germline gene, which may be a read error. This chain links TRBV14 with TRBJ2-1; 10 bases are shared with TRBD2. Germline loops: CDR1 SGHDN, CDR2 FVKESK. The CDR3 consists of 15 residues. The CDR3 is CASSQVGLAGDERFF. CDR3 DNA sequence: TGTGCCAGCAGCCAAGTCGGTCTAGCGGGGGATGAGCGGTTCTTC.

V usage is TRBV7-9 and J usage is TRBJ2-7, with D possibly being TRBD2 (6 bases). CDR1 is SEHNR, CDR2 FQNEAQ, per germline (reference sequence). The CDR3 totals 16 residues. V was cut by 1 base and J by 2 bases, with 15 bases left in between. This CDR3 reads CASSLVGDWITYEQYF. The CDR3 region has the DNA TGTGCCAGCAGCTTAGTTGGGGACTGGATTACCTACGAGCAGTACTTC.

This sequence joins TRBV7-9 and TRBJ2-3; D might be TRBD1 (6 bases). The CDR3 has 16 amino acids. Germline V gives CDR1 SEHNR, CDR2 FQNEAQ (reference sequence). Trimming removed 3 bases from V and 0 bases from J, with 13 bases in between. In DNA form, the CDR3 reads TGTGCCAGCAGCTTCATACCGGGACAAAGCACAGATACGCAGTATTTT. This gives the protein CASSFIPGQSTDTQYF. Together with reference TRBV7-9 and TRBJ2-3, the CDR3 gives the full variable domain: DTGVSQNPRHKITKRGQNVTFRCDPISEHNRLYWYRQTLGQGPEFLTYFQNEAQLEKSRLLSDRFSAERPKGSFSTLEIQRTEQGDSAMYLCASSFIPGQSTDTQYFGPGTRLTVL.

This clonotype appeared a few times. The V call is TRBV12-3 or TRBV12-4, the J call TRBJ2-3, with 12 nucleotides matching TRBD2. The CDR3 is made up of 15 amino acids. The V gene end was trimmed by 5 bases and the J gene end by 5 bases; junction bases not matched to a gene: 5. Written as DNA, the CDR3 is TGTGCCAGCAGTCCTAGCGGGAGGGCTGGAGATACGCAGTATTTT. Translating it yields CASSPSGRAGDTQYF.

This chain links TRBV18 with TRBJ1-1; D uncertain. The CDR3 length is 14 residues. Trimming took 0 bases from V and 0 from J, leaving 5 bases between them. Germline lookup yields CDR1 KGHSH and CDR2 LQKENI. For the CDR3, the DNA is TGTGCCAGCTCACCACCGCATATGAACACTGAAGCTTTCTTT. Encoded protein: CASSPPHMNTEAFF.

This clonotype was counted at least ten times. J is TRBJ2-1 and V is TRBV5-1; D is unclear. From germline, CDR1 is SGHRS and CDR2 YFSETQ. Trimming cost V 4 bases and J 9 bases, with 17 bases left between them. The CDR3 contains 14 residues. The CDR3 sequence: CASSPYVKGLEQFF. The CDR3 DNA reads TGCGCCAGCAGCCCCTACGTAAAAGGGCTTGAGCAGTTCTTC.

This clonotype was recorded at least ten times. The chain joins TRBV7-3 to TRBJ1-1; unclear D gene. CDR1 is SGHTA, CDR2 FQGTGA, per germline. CDR3 size: 13 residues. V lost 2 bases and J 4 bases, leaving 8 bases between the germline ends. CDR3 residues: CASSLEVFTEAFF. The CDR3 nucleotides read TGTGCCAGCAGCTTAGAGGTTTTCACTGAAGCTTTCTTT.

The rearrangement joins TRBV24-1 to TRBJ1-2; maybe TRBD1 (5 bases). V lost 3 bases, J lost 3 bases, and 13 bases lay in between. Per the germline V gene, CDR1 is KGHDR and CDR2 is SFDVKD. This CDR3 region has 15 residues. The CDR3 loop is CATSDGALGDYGYTF. The CDR3 DNA sequence: TGTGCCACCAGTGATGGGGCCTTGGGGGACTATGGCTACACCTTC.

At least ten counts were recorded for this clonotype. The genes are TRBV7-3 and TRBJ2-7; 10 nucleotides align to TRBD2. V gave up 5 bases and J gave up 3 bases; unmatched junction bases: 1. This CDR3 contains 13 residues. CDR1 is SGHTA, CDR2 FQGTGA, per germline. The CDR3 nucleotides read TGTGCCAGCAGCGCTAGCGGGAGCTACGAGCAGTACTTC. This gives the protein CASSASGSYEQYF.

J is TRBJ2-1 and V is TRBV20-1; 8 bases are shared with TRBD2. The junction had 7 bases not matched to a gene; V was cut back by 1 base and J by 2 bases. Germline V gene lookup returns CDR1 DFQATT and CDR2 SNEGSKA (reference sequence). This CDR3 has 16 amino acids. Written as DNA, the CDR3 is TGCAGTGCTAGAGCTGGCGGGGGGCGGACCTACAATGAGCAGTTCTTC. The encoded protein is CSARAGGGRTYNEQFF.

The V gene is TRBV21-1, the J gene TRBJ2-3; the listed D gene, TRBD1, was not tested against the DNA. TRBV21-1 is termed a pseudogene. This CDR3 comprises 17 residues. The CDR3 here is CASSMEMKDRGTDTQYF. Here the CDR3 DNA reads TGTGCCAGCAGCATGGAGATGAAGGACAGAGGAACAGATACGCAGTATTTT.

This clonotype was recorded a few times. The chain joins TRBV24-1 to TRBJ1-2, with TRBD1 matching over 10 bases. Germline lookup yields CDR1 KGHDR and CDR2 SFDVKD. CDR3 length: 15 amino acids. The trim removed 4 bases at V and 2 bases at J, leaving 3 bases unmatched. In nucleotides, the CDR3 is TGTGCCACCAGTGAGGGACAGGGGAGGAACTATGGCTACACCTTC. The encoded protein is CATSEGQGRNYGYTF.

V and J are TRBV7-9 and TRBJ2-7; 11 bases line up with TRBD2. Trimming cost V 2 bases and J 4 bases; bases outside gene matches: 4. The CDR3 runs 15 residues. Germline-derived CDR1 and CDR2 are SEHNR and FQNEAQ (reference sequence). CDR3 sequence (DNA): TGTGCCAGCAGCTTAACTAGCGGGAGTCAGTACGAGCAGTACTTC. The encoded protein is CASSLTSGSQYEQYF.

The genes are TRBV9 and TRBJ1-5; D not resolved. Germline values: CDR1 SGDLS, CDR2 YYNGEE. Trimming left V 0 bases short and J 0 bases short, with 7 bases between. This CDR3 has 15 amino acids. CDR3 amino acids: CASSVGPTSNQPQHF. The CDR3 nucleotides are TGTGCCAGCAGCGTAGGTCCGACTAGCAATCAGCCCCAGCATTTT.

The rearrangement links TRBV7-9 to TRBJ1-3; D uncertain. V was shortened by 3 bases and J by 4 bases, with 7 bases between the two germline ends. The CDR3 runs to 13 residues. Germline CDR1 reads SEHNR; CDR2 reads FQNEAQ (reference sequence). CDR3 sequence (DNA): TGTGCCAGCAGCTTGTACATCGGAAACACCATATATTTT. Protein sequence: CASSLYIGNTIYF.

The J gene is TRBJ1-1, the V gene TRBV5-6, with 9 bases lining up with TRBD1. V shed 4 bases and J 10 bases; nucleotides not matched to a gene: 11. The length of the CDR3 is 14 residues. Germline V lookup: CDR1 SGHDT, CDR2 YYEEEE. CDR3 nucleotides: TGTGCCAGCAGCCGGGAGGAAACAGGGGGCCGAGCTTTCTTT. This translates into CASSREETGGRAFF.

There are a few counts of this clonotype. The V gene is TRBV11-1, the J gene TRBJ2-3; D may be TRBD1 or TRBD2 (5 bases each). Germline values: CDR1 SGHAT, CDR2 FQDESV (reference sequence). V lost 7 bases and J 1 base, leaving 12 bases between the germline ends. The CDR3 is 14 amino acids. The CDR3 is CASIERGGTDTQYF. The CDR3, as DNA: TGTGCCAGCATCGAGAGGGGAGGCACAGATACGCAGTATTTT.

This clonotype has more than one count but fewer than ten. The chain employs TRBV27 and TRBJ2-1; 7 positions match TRBD1. The ends lost 6 bases at V and 6 bases at J; junction bases unmatched: 5. Germline V CDR1 and CDR2: MNHEY, SMNVEV (reference sequence). This CDR3 is 13 amino acids long. CDR3 loop: CASRSDRVNEQFF. For the CDR3, the DNA is TGTGCCAGCAGGAGCGACAGGGTCAATGAGCAGTTCTTC.

The table lists this clonotype with a few counts. This chain connects TRBV12-3 or TRBV12-4 to TRBJ2-3; D is ambiguous. This CDR3 is built from 16 residues. V shed 6 bases and J shed 0 bases, with 16 bases lying between them. In DNA, the CDR3 is TGTGCCAGCAGACCCCCGGCAGGAACTAGCACAGATACGCAGTATTTT. Its protein is CASRPPAGTSTDTQYF.

In its sample, this clonotype was seen a few times. The chain couples TRBV7-9 to TRBJ1-3; D possibly corresponds to TRBD1 (6 bases). The germline CDR1 and CDR2 sequences are SEHNR and FQNEAQ (reference sequence). With 1 base removed from V and 0 bases from J, the gap between germline ends came to 10 bases. This CDR3 spans 16 amino acids. CDR3 loop: CASSLGGQSSGNTIYF. The CDR3 DNA is TGTGCCAGCAGCTTAGGAGGACAGAGCTCTGGAAACACCATATATTTT. The complete variable domain, with remaining parts taken from reference TRBV7-9 and TRBJ1-3, reads DTGVSQNPRHKITKRGQNVTFRCDPISEHNRLYWYRQTLGQGPEFLTYFQNEAQLEKSRLLSDRFSAERPKGSFSTLEIQRTEQGDSAMYLCASSLGGQSSGNTIYFGEGSWLTVV.

CDR3 nucleotide sequence: TGCGCCAGCAGCCTCGGACGAGCGGGGGACGAGCAGTACTTC. Protein product: CASSLGRAGDEQYF. The chain recombines TRBV5-1 with TRBJ2-7, with TRBD2 identical over 8 bases. Trimming removed 4 bases from V and 5 bases from J; junction bases left unmatched: 8. Per germline, CDR1 SGHRS and CDR2 YFSETQ. The CDR3 runs 14 residues.

The CDR3 coding sequence is TGTGCCACCAGTGAAGTGAGAATAACGGGGTTTCGAGAGACCCAGTACTTC. Its translation is CATSEVRITGFRETQYF. This chain connects TRBV24-1 to TRBJ2-5; D is perhaps TRBD2 (5 bases). Trimming took off 4 bases at V and 4 bases at J, with 21 bases between the two ends. The CDR3 is made up of 17 amino acids. Germline assignment: CDR1 KGHDR and CDR2 SFDVKD.

This clonotype has just a few counts. This rearrangement joins TRBV6-2 or TRBV6-3 to TRBJ2-7, with D uncertain. CDR1 is MNHEY, CDR2 SVGEGT, per germline. Trimming removed 6 bases at V and 4 bases at J, with 13 bases between. CDR3 size: 13 residues. Here the CDR3 DNA reads TGTGCCAGCAGAAAAGGGCCAGAATACGAGCAGTACTTC. It specifies CASRKGPEYEQYF.

The rearrangement joins TRBV7-2 to TRBJ1-1, with D uncertain. From germline, CDR1 is SGHTA and CDR2 FQGNSA. The CDR3 is 15 amino acids. Trimming stripped 1 base from V and 7 bases from J, with 16 bases between. This chain's CDR3 is CASSLEIAGVGEAFF. The DNA for the CDR3 is TGTGCCAGCAGCTTAGAAATCGCGGGCGTGGGTGAAGCTTTCTTT.

The chain has TRBV5-1 and TRBJ2-3; 7 nucleotides align to TRBD2. This CDR3 has 19 residues. J was trimmed by 0 bases and V by 0 bases; bases with no gene match: 13. In germline, CDR1 is SGHRS, CDR2 YFSETQ. CDR3 region: CASSLVVLAWRGSTDTQYF. The CDR3 nucleotides are TGCGCCAGCAGCTTGGTTGTCCTGGCGTGGCGGGGGAGCACAGATACGCAGTATTTT.

V usage is TRBV7-6 and J usage is TRBJ1-1; weak D call: TRBD1 (5 bases). Trimming shortened V by 3 bases and J by 2 bases, and 10 bases separated the two germline ends. There are 14 residues in the CDR3. CDR1 is SGHVS and CDR2 is FNYEAQ in the germline V gene. The chain's CDR3 is CASSLTESNTEAFF. CDR3 sequence (DNA): TGTGCCAGCAGCTTGACAGAATCTAACACTGAAGCTTTCTTT.

This clonotype turned up a few times. This chain uses TRBV4-1 with TRBJ2-4; D is undetermined. The CDR3 has 14 amino acids. The V end was cut by 5 bases, the J end by 7 bases, with 15 bases between. Looked up from germline, CDR1 is MGHRA and CDR2 is YSYEKL. As DNA, the CDR3 is TGCGCCAGCAGCTCCGCTGGGTTGGAGAACATTCAGTACTTC. Encoded protein: CASSSAGLENIQYF.

This clonotype was counted between two and nine times. The V and J genes are TRBV15 and TRBJ2-2; D remains unclear. The CDR3 is made up of 13 amino acids. The V gene lost 4 bases and the J gene lost 1 base, with 4 bases spanning the gap. Germline-derived CDR1 and CDR2 are LNHNV and YYDKDF (reference sequence). The CDR3 spells CATSTENTGELFF. The CDR3 DNA sequence: TGTGCCACCAGCACCGAGAACACCGGGGAGCTGTTTTTT.